These 8 T cell receptor beta chains were sequenced from one sample in a study of blood T cell repertoires in COVID-19. Some clones are missing from TCRdb's copy, which holds only in-frame ones; the method was immunoSEQ multiplex PCR. This table holds some 250,000 clones, about 80% found once. The source material was peripheral blood. These TCRs come from a man between 50 and 59 years old with active or convalescent COVID-19.

The chain recombines TRBV7-2 with TRBJ1-6, with 8 bases identical to TRBD1. The V gene's germline CDR1 is SGHTA and CDR2 FQGNSA. The CDR3 covers 15 residues. Trimming took 2 bases from V and 6 from J; bases not matched to a gene: 3. In DNA, the CDR3 is TGTGCCAGCAGCTTAAGGACAGGGACTAATTCACCCCTCCACTTT. The encoded protein is CASSLRTGTNSPLHF.

This clone has just a few counts. CDR3 nucleotide sequence: TGTGCCAGCAGCCAAGATCAACATCAAGAGACCCAGTACTTC. Translated, it gives CASSQDQHQETQYF. This chain links TRBV4-2 with TRBJ2-5; D remains ambiguous. The CDR3 runs to 14 residues. The germline CDR1 and CDR2 sequences are LGHNA and YNFKEQ. Trimming left V 0 bases short and J 2 bases short, with 7 bases between.

This clone was seen more than once but under ten times. The rearrangement uses TRBV30 and TRBJ2-7; D is perhaps TRBD2 (6 bases). This CDR3 has 13 amino acids. V lost 3 bases and J 3 bases, leaving 12 bases between the germline ends. CDR1 is GTSNPN, CDR2 SVGIG, per germline (reference sequence). CDR3 loop: CAWSLTGVYEQYF. CDR3 nucleotides: TGTGCCTGGAGCCTAACGGGGGTCTACGAGCAGTACTTC.

The chain recombines TRBV2 with TRBJ1-2; 7 bases agree with TRBD1. The germline V gene encodes CDR1 SNHLY and CDR2 FYNNEI. Trimming cost V 7 bases and J 5 bases; bases outside gene matches: 13. CDR3 size: 15 residues. CDR3 sequence: CASNDRVALGYGYTF. The CDR3 nucleotides are TGTGCCAGCAACGACAGGGTAGCCCTGGGGTATGGCTACACCTTC.

Here the CDR3 reads CASSPRTSGSYNEQFF. The CDR3 DNA follows: TGTGCCAGCAGCCCCCGGACTAGCGGTTCCTACAATGAGCAGTTCTTC. The V gene is TRBV7-9, the J gene TRBJ2-1; the match to TRBD2 covers 10 bases. The CDR3 is 16 residues long. Per germline, CDR1 SEHNR and CDR2 FQNEAQ (reference sequence). The J segment lost 1 base and the V segment lost 5 bases, leaving 5 bases of the junction unmatched.

In DNA form, the CDR3 reads TGTGCCAGCAGCCAAGAGTATCTCGCGGGGGGGCAAGTCCCCGGGGAGCTGTTTTTT. This encodes CASSQEYLAGGQVPGELFF. This chain connects TRBV3-1 (or the pseudogene TRBV3-2) to TRBJ2-2; 9 bases fit TRBD2. The V and J ends lost 0 bases and 6 bases, in that order; junction bases with no gene match: 14. Germline values: CDR1 LGHDT, CDR2 YNNKEL (reference sequence). The CDR3 spans 19 residues.

The chain carries TRBV3-1 (or the pseudogene TRBV3-2) and TRBJ2-3, with 9 nucleotides matching TRBD2. The CDR3 is 15 residues long. V dropped 4 bases and J dropped 3; count of bases not matched to a gene: 5. The germline CDR1 and CDR2 sequences are LGHDT and YNNKEL (reference sequence). CDR3 sequence (DNA): TGTGCCAGCAGCCTTGGACTAGCGTGGACAGATACGCAGTATTTT. Amino acid sequence: CASSLGLAWTDTQYF.

The chain recombines TRBV28 with TRBJ1-2; D gene uncertain. Trimming removed 4 bases from V and 6 bases from J, with 9 bases in between. Germline CDR1 reads MDHEN; CDR2 reads SYDVKM. CDR3 length: 12 residues. CDR3 nucleotide sequence: TGTGCCAGCAGTTCTACCTTGGATGGCTACACCTTC. Amino acids: CASSSTLDGYTF.